The 28 T cell receptor beta chains given below trace back to one sample, sequenced in a study of blood T cell repertoires in COVID-19. Profiling relied on immunoSEQ multiplex PCR, and the TCRdb table lists in-frame clones only, not all of them. The sample records roughly 50,000 clones, about nine tenths being singletons. The sequenced sample was peripheral blood. The receptors were gathered from a woman aged 40 to 50 with active COVID-19.

This chain uses TRBV3-1 (or the pseudogene TRBV3-2) with TRBJ2-3; a weak D match, TRBD2 (5 bases). CDR3 size: 12 residues. V was clipped by 3 bases and J by 6 bases, with 7 bases between them. Per the germline V gene, CDR1 is LGHDT and CDR2 is YNNKEL (reference sequence). CDR3 loop: CASSHSGDTQYF. CDR3 nucleotides: TGTGCCAGCAGCCATTCGGGGGATACGCAGTATTTT.

This clone was observed once. The chain links TRBV14 to TRBJ2-3; maybe TRBD2 (6 bases). The CDR3 spans 16 residues. Germline-derived CDR1 and CDR2 are SGHDN and FVKESK. Trimming left V 2 bases short and J 3 bases short, with 15 bases between. The CDR3 region is CASSQIRTLATDTQYF. The CDR3 coding sequence is TGTGCCAGCAGCCAAATTCGGACGCTAGCGACAGATACGCAGTATTTT.

The chain couples TRBV18 to TRBJ2-3; the D gene is possibly TRBD1 (5 bases). Trimming took 0 bases from V and 5 from J, leaving 9 bases between them. From germline, CDR1 is KGHSH and CDR2 LQKENI. The CDR3 spans 14 residues. The CDR3 reads CASSPPSGKDTQYF. As DNA, the CDR3 is TGTGCCAGCTCACCACCGTCAGGGAAAGATACGCAGTATTTT.

The rearrangement uses TRBV4-1 and TRBJ1-1, with a possible D match to TRBD1 (6 bases). This CDR3 has 19 amino acids. The ends were cut back, 3 bases at V and 0 bases at J, with 23 bases in the middle. Looked up from germline, CDR1 is MGHRA and CDR2 is YSYEKL. The CDR3 here is CASSHPESRGWSMNTEAFF. The DNA for the CDR3 is TGCGCCAGCAGCCATCCCGAGAGCAGGGGCTGGTCGATGAACACTGAAGCTTTCTTT.

The chain links TRBV6-5 to TRBJ2-7; 8 nucleotides line up with TRBD1. Unmatched junction bases numbered 3, after V lost 5 bases and J lost 3 bases. There are 13 residues in the CDR3. Germline V lookup: CDR1 MNHEY, CDR2 SVGAGI. The CDR3 sequence is CASSRQGNYEQYF. CDR3 coding DNA: TGTGCCAGCAGTCGACAGGGGAACTACGAGCAGTACTTC.

The chain employs TRBV27 and TRBJ1-1; D is possibly TRBD1 (6 bases). V gave up 3 bases and J gave up 7 bases, with 12 bases separating them. The germline gives CDR1 MNHEY, CDR2 SMNVEV (reference sequence). The length of the CDR3 is 13 residues. The CDR3 DNA reads TGTGCCAGCAGTTTTATGGTCAGGGGTGAAGCTTTCTTT. Amino acid sequence: CASSFMVRGEAFF.

This clone was seen a single time. The CDR3 loop is CASSLTGGVDNSPLHF. The CDR3 region has the DNA TGCGCCAGCAGCCTGACAGGGGGCGTAGATAATTCACCCCTCCACTTT. The genes are TRBV5-1 and TRBJ1-6; TRBD1 aligns across 10 bases. Germline CDR1 reads SGHRS; CDR2 reads YFSETQ. J was trimmed by 5 bases and V by 4 bases; bases with no gene match: 6. There are 16 residues in the CDR3.

V is TRBV30 and J is TRBJ2-5; possibly TRBD1 for D (6 bases). Germline CDR1 reads GTSNPN; CDR2 reads SVGIG (reference sequence). Trimming removed 1 base from V and 3 bases from J, with 15 bases in between. The CDR3 runs 15 residues. The CDR3 is CAWSGAAGAKETQYF. CDR3 sequence (DNA): TGTGCCTGGAGTGGGGCGGCAGGGGCTAAAGAGACCCAGTACTTC. Full variable domain (rest looked up from reference TRBV30 and TRBJ2-5): SQTIHQWPATLVQPVGSPLSLECTVEGTSNPNLYWYRQAAGRGLQLLFYSVGIGQISSEVPQNLSASRPQDRQFILSSKKLLLSDSGFYLCAWSGAAGAKETQYFGPGTRLLVL.

The V call is TRBV13, the J call TRBJ2-7; 10 bases line up with TRBD1. Germline-derived CDR1 and CDR2 are PRHDT and FYEKMQ (reference sequence). Losses at the gene ends were 6 bases for V and 2 bases for J; bases not matched to a gene: 4. The CDR3 spans 14 residues. DNA of the CDR3: TGTGCCAGCAGTCCCGGGACAGGGGCCTACGAGCAGTACTTC. It codes for CASSPGTGAYEQYF.

This sequence joins TRBV5-5 and TRBJ2-5; TRBD2 aligns across 11 bases. CDR1 is SGHKS, CDR2 YYEKEE, per germline (reference sequence). The CDR3 is 15 residues long. Trimming took 4 bases from V and 4 from J; bases not matched to a gene: 6. DNA for the CDR3: TGTGCCAGCAGCCTGAATAGCGGGGGGGCAGAGACCCAGTACTTC. Protein product: CASSLNSGGAETQYF.

This clone has a single count. The V and J genes are TRBV7-2 and TRBJ1-2; no definite D call. The V and J ends lost 2 bases and 4 bases respectively, with 5 bases between them. This CDR3 has 12 residues. The germline V gene encodes CDR1 SGHTA and CDR2 FQGNSA. In nucleotides, the CDR3 is TGTGCCAGCAGCTTAAGCGGCTATGGCTACACCTTC. The encoded protein is CASSLSGYGYTF.

The rearrangement links TRBV7-2 to TRBJ1-2; D perhaps matches TRBD1 (6 bases). Germline lookup yields CDR1 SGHTA and CDR2 FQGNSA. The length of the CDR3 is 17 residues. V was pared by 0 bases and J by 8 bases, with 22 bases between. As DNA, the CDR3 is TGTGCCAGCAGCTTAGCTTCTGGCTGGACAGAAACGGGGGGCTACACCTTC. Encoded protein: CASSLASGWTETGGYTF.

This clone was seen only a few times. The chain employs TRBV7-8 and TRBJ2-1, with TRBD2 matching 8 bases. This CDR3 has 16 residues. The V and J ends lost 5 bases and 0 bases, in that order; junction bases with no gene match: 6. The germline gives CDR1 SGHVS, CDR2 FQNEAQ. The CDR3 nucleotides are TGTGCCAGCAGCGGGACTAGAGGTAGCTCCTACAATGAGCAGTTCTTC. Translated: CASSGTRGSSYNEQFF.

This chain connects TRBV6-2 or TRBV6-3 to TRBJ1-5; D possibly corresponds to TRBD1 (6 bases). Trimming took off 0 bases at V and 9 bases at J, with 15 bases between the two ends. CDR3 length equals 15 residues. The germline V gene encodes CDR1 MNHEY and CDR2 SVGEGT. CDR3 in DNA: TGTGCCAGCAGTTACTCGGACCTAGGGGGTCCGCCCCAGCATTTT. The encoded protein is CASSYSDLGGPPQHF.

This clone has only one observation. The V and J genes are TRBV19 and TRBJ2-3; 15 bases fit TRBD2. Per germline, CDR1 LNHDA and CDR2 SQIVND (reference sequence). The CDR3 sequence is 15 residues long. The CDR3 bases are TGTGCTTCCGGGACTAGCGGGGGGAGGACAGATACGCAGTATTTT. This gives the protein CASGTSGGRTDTQYF.

The chain is built from TRBV30 and TRBJ2-5, with D possibly being TRBD1 (6 bases). The germline CDR1 and CDR2 sequences are GTSNPN and SVGIG (reference sequence). The CDR3 covers 13 residues. V lost 8 bases, J lost 0 bases, and 13 bases lay in between. Here the CDR3 reads CAGNQGNQETQYF. CDR3 bases: TGTGCCGGAAACCAGGGGAACCAAGAGACCCAGTACTTC.

V gene TRBV27 combines with J gene TRBJ2-3; 11 bases match TRBD2. Unmatched junction bases numbered 9, after V lost 6 bases and J lost 4 bases. CDR1 is MNHEY, CDR2 SMNVEV, per germline (reference sequence). CDR3 length equals 16 residues. CDR3 DNA: TGTGCCAGCAGGGGTCCTAGCGGGGGGATTTCAGATACGCAGTATTTT. The encoded protein is CASRGPSGGISDTQYF.

This rearrangement joins TRBV18 to TRBJ2-5, with TRBD2 identical over 7 bases. This CDR3 is 16 amino acids long. Germline V gene lookup returns CDR1 KGHSH and CDR2 LQKENI. The V and J ends lost 1 base and 1 base, in that order; junction bases with no gene match: 6. The CDR3 DNA reads TGTGCCAGCTCACCACTTCAGGGAGGGACCCAAGAGACCCAGTACTTC. Its protein is CASSPLQGGTQETQYF.

A word on this clone: The missing conserved phenylalanine or tryptophan at the end of this CDR3 makes a read error likely. V gene TRBV7-8 combines with J gene TRBJ1-2, with TRBD1 as a possible D gene (5 bases). The length of the CDR3 is 15 residues. Trimming removed 5 bases at V and 1 base at J, with 14 bases between. Germline V CDR1 and CDR2: SGHVS, FQNEAQ. In DNA, the CDR3 is TGTGCCAGCAGCCCCAGGACAAAAGATAACTATGGCTACACCTCC. Encoded protein: CASSPRTKDNYGYTS.

This sequence joins TRBV7-2 and TRBJ2-1; 8 bases map to TRBD2. The CDR3 runs to 15 residues. V trimming: 1 base; J trimming: 5 bases; junction bases outside the gene matches: 4. Per the germline V gene, CDR1 is SGHTA and CDR2 is FQGNSA. CDR3 DNA: TGTGCCAGCAGCTTAGAGGGACTAGGTCACAATGAGCAGTTCTTC. Protein: CASSLEGLGHNEQFF.

J is TRBJ2-2 and V is TRBV7-8, with TRBD2 matching over 8 bases. V gave up 5 bases and J gave up 5 bases; unmatched junction bases: 13. CDR3 length equals 17 residues. Germline CDR1 is SGHVS and CDR2 is FQNEAQ. The CDR3 here is CASSPRVAGLGTGELFF. The CDR3 coding sequence is TGTGCCAGCAGCCCCCGAGTAGCGGGGTTAGGGACCGGGGAGCTGTTTTTT.

This rearrangement joins TRBV5-1 to TRBJ2-3; 8 positions match TRBD2. From germline, CDR1 is SGHRS and CDR2 YFSETQ. The CDR3 totals 15 residues. V lost 0 bases to trimming and J lost 3 bases; unmatched junction nucleotides: 3. The CDR3 nucleotides are TGCGCCAGCAGCTTGGGGGTAGCGGGGACAGATACGCAGTATTTT. It encodes CASSLGVAGTDTQYF.

V usage is TRBV3-1 (or the pseudogene TRBV3-2) and J usage is TRBJ2-1, with 12 positions matching TRBD2. The V gene's germline CDR1 is LGHDT and CDR2 YNNKEL (reference sequence). There are 15 residues in the CDR3. J was trimmed by 9 bases and V by 2 bases; bases with no gene match: 5. The CDR3 loop is CASSQPGLAGAEQFF. For the CDR3, the DNA is TGTGCCAGCAGCCAACCGGGACTAGCGGGCGCTGAGCAGTTCTTC.

This clone was counted once. V gene TRBV5-8 combines with J gene TRBJ1-5; D is unresolved. Trimming left V 4 bases short and J 4 bases short, with 6 bases between. CDR1 and CDR2 from the germline V gene are SGHTS and YDEGEE. This CDR3 contains 12 residues. This chain's CDR3 is CASSPFNQPQHF. CDR3 DNA: TGTGCCAGCAGCCCCTTTAATCAGCCCCAGCATTTT.

This clone was seen once. V and J are TRBV5-1 and TRBJ2-2, with 7 positions matching TRBD2. The CDR3 sequence is 15 residues long. J lost 4 bases, V lost 6 bases, and 9 bases had no gene match. The V gene's germline CDR1 is SGHRS and CDR2 YFSETQ. CDR3 nucleotide sequence: TGCGCCAGCAACCACGGAGGCGGGGGCACCGGGGAGCTGTTTTTT. Translation gives CASNHGGGGTGELFF.

This chain connects TRBV15 to TRBJ2-6, with 11 nucleotides matching TRBD2. This CDR3 region has 19 residues. The V and J ends lost 3 bases and 0 bases, in that order; junction bases with no gene match: 7. Germline assignment: CDR1 LNHNV and CDR2 YYDKDF (reference sequence). Written as DNA, the CDR3 is TGTGCCACCAGCAGCCTAAAAGGGACTAGCGGCTCTGGGGCCAACGTCCTGACTTTC. As protein: CATSSLKGTSGSGANVLTF.

The gene calls are TRBV28 and TRBJ1-1, with TRBD1 as a possible D gene (5 bases). Germline values: CDR1 MDHEN, CDR2 SYDVKM. Trimming removed 6 bases at V and 1 base at J, with 9 bases between. This CDR3 has 13 amino acids. The CDR3 loop reads CASRPGGNTEAFF. The CDR3 DNA follows: TGTGCCAGCAGGCCCGGGGGGAACACTGAAGCTTTCTTT. The whole variable domain, filled in from reference TRBV28 and TRBJ1-1, reads DVKVTQSSRYLVKRTGEKVFLECVQDMDHENMFWYRQDPGLGLRLIYFSYDVKMKEKGDIPEGYSVSREKKERFSLILESASTNQTSMYLCASRPGGNTEAFFGQGTRLTVV.

This clone was seen only once. The chain recombines TRBV7-9 with TRBJ1-1; D perhaps matches TRBD1 (5 bases). The germline V and J ends were trimmed by 1 base and 5 bases, with 11 bases remaining between them. The germline V gene encodes CDR1 SEHNR and CDR2 FQNEAQ (reference sequence). The CDR3 consists of 14 residues. The CDR3 DNA follows: TGTGCCAGCAGCTTAGGTCAGGGTATGACTGAAGCTTTCTTT. Its protein is CASSLGQGMTEAFF.